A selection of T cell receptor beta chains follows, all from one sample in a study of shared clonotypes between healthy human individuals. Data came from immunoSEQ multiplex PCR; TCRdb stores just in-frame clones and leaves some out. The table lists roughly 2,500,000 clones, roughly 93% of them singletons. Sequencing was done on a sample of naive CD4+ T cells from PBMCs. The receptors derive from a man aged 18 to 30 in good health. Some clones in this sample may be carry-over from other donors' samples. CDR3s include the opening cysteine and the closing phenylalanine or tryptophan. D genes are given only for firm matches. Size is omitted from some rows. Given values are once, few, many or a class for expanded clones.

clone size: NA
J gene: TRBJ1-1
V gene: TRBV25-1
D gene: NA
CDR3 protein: CASKGNTEAFF
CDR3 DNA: TGTGCCAGTAAGGGCAACACTGAAGCTTTCTTT

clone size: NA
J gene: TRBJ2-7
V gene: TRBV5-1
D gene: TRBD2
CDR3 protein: CASSPGLAGLYEQYF
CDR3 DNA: TGCGCCAGCAGCCCGGGGCTAGCGGGACTATACGAGCAGTACTTC

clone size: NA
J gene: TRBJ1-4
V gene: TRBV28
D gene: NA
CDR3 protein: CASSFGGGLTTNEKLFF
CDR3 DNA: TGTGCCAGCAGTTTTGGGGGGGGACTTACAACTAATGAAAAACTGTTTTTT

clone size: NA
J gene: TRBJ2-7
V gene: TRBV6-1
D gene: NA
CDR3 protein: CASSGAYEQYF
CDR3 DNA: TGTGCCAGCAGCGGCGCCTACGAGCAGTACTTC

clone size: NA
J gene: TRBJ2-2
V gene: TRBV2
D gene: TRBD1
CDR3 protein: CASRLRTGGGAGELFF
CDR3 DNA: TGTGCCAGCAGGCTGAGGACAGGGGGAGGAGCCGGGGAGCTGTTTTTT

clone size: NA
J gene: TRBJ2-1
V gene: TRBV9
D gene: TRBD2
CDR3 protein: CASSVREGLYNEQFF
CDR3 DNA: TGTGCCAGCAGCGTGCGGGAGGGCCTCTACAATGAGCAGTTCTTC

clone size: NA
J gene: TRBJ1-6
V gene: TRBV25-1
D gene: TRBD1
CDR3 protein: CASSEYLGQINSPLHF
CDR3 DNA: TGTGCCAGCAGTGAATATTTGGGACAGATTAATTCACCCCTCCACTTT

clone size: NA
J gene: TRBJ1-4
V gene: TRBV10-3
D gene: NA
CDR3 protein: CAIREATNEKLFF
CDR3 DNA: TGTGCCATCAGAGAAGCAACTAATGAAAAACTGTTTTTT

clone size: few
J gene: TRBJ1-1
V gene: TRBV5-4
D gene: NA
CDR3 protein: CASSLAHTNTEAFF
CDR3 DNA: TGTGCCAGCAGCTTGGCCCACACGAACACTGAAGCTTTCTTT

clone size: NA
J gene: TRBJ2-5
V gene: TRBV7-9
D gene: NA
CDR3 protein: CASSLQGPLETQYF
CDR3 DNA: TGTGCCAGCAGCCTCCAGGGACCTCTTGAGACCCAGTACTTC

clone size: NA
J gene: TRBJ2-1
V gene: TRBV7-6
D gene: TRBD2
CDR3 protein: CASSGGGYNEQFF
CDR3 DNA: TGTGCCAGCAGCGGGGGGGGGTACAATGAGCAGTTCTTC

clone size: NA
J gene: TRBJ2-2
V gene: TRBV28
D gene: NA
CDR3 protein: CASTTPLQAGYRPGELFF
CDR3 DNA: TGTGCCAGCACCACCCCTCTCCAGGCCGGATATAGACCCGGGGAGCTGTTTTTT

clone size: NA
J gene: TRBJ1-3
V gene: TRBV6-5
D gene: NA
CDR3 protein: CASTSGQSRNTIYF
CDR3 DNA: TGTGCCAGCACCTCCGGACAGTCGAGAAACACCATATATTTT

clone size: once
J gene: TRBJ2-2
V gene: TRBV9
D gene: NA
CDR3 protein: CASSVEGNTGELFF
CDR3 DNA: TGTGCCAGCAGCGTAGAAGGGAACACCGGGGAGCTGTTTTTT

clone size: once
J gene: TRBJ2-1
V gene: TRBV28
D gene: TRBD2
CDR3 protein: CASSSPPGLAGEKFGQFF
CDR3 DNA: TGTGCCAGCAGTTCCCCCCCCGGACTAGCGGGAGAAAAATTTGGGCAGTTCTTC

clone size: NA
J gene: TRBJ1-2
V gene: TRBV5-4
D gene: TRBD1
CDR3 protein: CASSPDRTYGYTF
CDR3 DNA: TGTGCCAGCAGCCCGGACAGGACCTATGGCTACACCTTC

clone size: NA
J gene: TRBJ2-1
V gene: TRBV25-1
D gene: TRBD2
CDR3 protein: CASSDHQGGTSGFNEQFF
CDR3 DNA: TGTGCCAGCAGTGACCACCAGGGGGGGACTAGCGGGTTTAATGAGCAGTTCTTC

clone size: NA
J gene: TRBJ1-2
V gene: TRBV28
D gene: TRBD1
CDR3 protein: CAFTGQGAAGRLFRYGYTF
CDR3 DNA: TGTGCCTTTACGGGACAGGGGGCCGCGGGCCGCCTTTTCCGCTATGGCTACACCTTC

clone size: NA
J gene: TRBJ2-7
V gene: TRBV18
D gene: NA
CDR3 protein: CASSPYDGGIYEQYF
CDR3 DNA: TGTGCCAGCTCACCCTACGATGGGGGTATCTACGAGCAGTACTTC

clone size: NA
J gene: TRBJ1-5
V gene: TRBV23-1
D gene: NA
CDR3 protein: CASSQMDSTSWGNQPQHF
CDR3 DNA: TGCGCCAGCAGTCAAATGGACTCGACCTCGTGGGGCAATCAGCCCCAGCATTTT

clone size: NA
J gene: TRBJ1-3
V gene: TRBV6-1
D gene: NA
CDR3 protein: CASIREGRSGNTIYF
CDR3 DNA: TGTGCCAGCATTAGGGAGGGACGGTCTGGAAACACCATATATTTT

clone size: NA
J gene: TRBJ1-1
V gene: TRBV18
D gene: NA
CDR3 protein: CASSPFVGSMNTEAFF
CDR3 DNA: TGTGCCAGCTCACCGTTCGTTGGGTCCATGAACACTGAAGCTTTCTTT

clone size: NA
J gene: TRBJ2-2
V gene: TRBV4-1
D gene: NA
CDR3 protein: CASSQDALWAGELFF
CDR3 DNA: TGCGCCAGCAGCCAAGATGCTCTATGGGCCGGGGAGCTGTTTTTT

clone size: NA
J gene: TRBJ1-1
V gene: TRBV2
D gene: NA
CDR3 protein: CASSLAGTNTEAFF
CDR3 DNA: TGTGCCAGCAGCTTAGCAGGAACGAACACTGAAGCTTTCTTT

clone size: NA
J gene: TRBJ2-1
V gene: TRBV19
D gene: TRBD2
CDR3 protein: CASRRLAGSEQFF
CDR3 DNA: TGTGCCAGTAGGAGACTAGCGGGATCTGAGCAGTTCTTC

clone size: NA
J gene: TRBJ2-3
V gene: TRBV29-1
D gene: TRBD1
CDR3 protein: CSAGQASTDTQYF
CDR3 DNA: TGCAGCGCTGGACAGGCAAGCACAGATACGCAGTATTTT

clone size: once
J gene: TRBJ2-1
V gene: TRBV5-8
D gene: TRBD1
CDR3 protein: CASSSRDRTYNEQFF
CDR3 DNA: TGTGCCAGCAGCTCTAGGGACAGAACCTACAATGAGCAGTTCTTC

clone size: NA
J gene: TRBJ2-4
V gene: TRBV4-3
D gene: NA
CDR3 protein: CASSPGGQAKNIQYF
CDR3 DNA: TGCGCCAGCAGCCCCGGGGGCCAAGCCAAAAACATTCAGTACTTC

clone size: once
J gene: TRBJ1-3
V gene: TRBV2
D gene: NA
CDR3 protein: CASSRASGNTIYF
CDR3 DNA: TGTGCCAGCAGTCGGGCCTCTGGAAACACCATATATTTT

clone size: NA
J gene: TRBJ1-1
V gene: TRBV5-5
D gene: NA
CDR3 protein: CASSLLGLNTEAFF
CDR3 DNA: TGTGCCAGCAGCTTGCTAGGATTGAACACTGAAGCTTTCTTT

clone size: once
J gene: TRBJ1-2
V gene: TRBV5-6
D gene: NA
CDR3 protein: CASSRDRLYGYTF
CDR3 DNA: TGTGCCAGCAGCCGAGACAGGTTGTATGGCTACACCTTC